This passage covers 17 T cell receptor beta chains from one sample sequenced in a study of T cell responses to AZD1222 COVID-19 vaccine. Assay used: immunoSEQ multiplex PCR; TCRdb lists only in-frame clones, some missing. The sample holds 130,000 or so clones, around 94% seen once. Sample: peripheral blood, taken on day 0 of AZD1222 vaccination. The receptor set was obtained from an adult in good health.

The J gene is TRBJ2-3, the V gene TRBV28; no definite D call. The CDR3 runs to 13 residues. The germline V and J ends were trimmed by 6 bases and 0 bases, with 7 bases remaining between them. The germline CDR1 and CDR2 sequences are MDHEN and SYDVKM. The CDR3 here is CASSSVSTDTQYF. DNA of the CDR3: TGTGCCAGCAGCTCCGTTAGCACAGATACGCAGTATTTT.

The chain carries TRBV6-2 or TRBV6-3 and TRBJ2-7; possibly TRBD1 or TRBD2 for D (5 bases each). Deletions cut 6 bases from V and 2 bases from J, with 11 bases between. CDR3 length: 13 residues. Germline CDR1 is MNHEY and CDR2 is SVGEGT. As DNA, the CDR3 is TGTGCCAGCAGCCGGCCGGGACCCTACGAGCAGTACTTC. Translation gives CASSRPGPYEQYF.

This clone showed up just once. The rearrangement links TRBV2 to TRBJ2-2; D tentatively fits TRBD1 or TRBD2 (6 bases each). V lost 4 bases and J 7 bases, leaving 16 bases between the germline ends. The CDR3 spans 15 residues. The germline gives CDR1 SNHLY, CDR2 FYNNEI. The DNA of the CDR3 is TGTGCCAGCAGTGCTACAGGGACTCGAGGCGGGGAGCTGTTTTTT. Protein: CASSATGTRGGELFF.

The chain is built from TRBV9 and TRBJ1-6, with a weak D call TRBD1 (5 bases). Trimming removed 0 bases at V and 7 bases at J, with 17 bases between. The CDR3 totals 17 residues. Germline CDR1 is SGDLS and CDR2 is YYNGEE. In nucleotides, the CDR3 is TGTGCCAGCAGCGTAGACCAAAAGCGGGACTTCAATTCACCCCTCCACTTT. It encodes CASSVDQKRDFNSPLHF.

The chain links TRBV24-1 to TRBJ1-2; a possible D gene is TRBD1 (6 bases). The CDR3 sequence is 17 residues long. The V gene's germline CDR1 is KGHDR and CDR2 SFDVKD. Between the trimmed V and J ends, which lost 8 bases and 8 bases, there was a span of 29 bases. The CDR3 reads CATKEGWRVGALHGYTF. CDR3 DNA: TGTGCCACCAAAGAAGGATGGAGGGTGGGGGCCCTTCACGGCTACACCTTC.

The V call is TRBV7-9, the J call TRBJ2-3; 8 bases are a match to TRBD1. Germline V gives CDR1 SEHNR, CDR2 FQNEAQ (reference sequence). CDR3 size: 15 residues. V shed 5 bases and J 2 bases; nucleotides not matched to a gene: 6. The DNA of the CDR3 is TGTGCCAGCAGCGGATACAGGGGGTTCACAGATACGCAGTATTTT. Amino acid sequence: CASSGYRGFTDTQYF.

The rearrangement joins TRBV19 to TRBJ1-2; the D gene is possibly TRBD1 (5 bases). Trimming took off 5 bases at V and 0 bases at J, with 10 bases between the two ends. The CDR3 extends over 14 amino acids. Germline CDR1 LNHDA, CDR2 SQIVND (reference sequence). In nucleotides, the CDR3 is TGTGCCAGTAGTCCGGGACGGCCTAACTATGGCTACACCTTC. Translating it yields CASSPGRPNYGYTF.

The V call is TRBV19, the J call TRBJ2-7, with 8 bases lining up with TRBD1. Per the germline V gene, CDR1 is LNHDA and CDR2 is SQIVND (reference sequence). The V and J ends lost 4 bases and 0 bases, in that order; junction bases with no gene match: 11. The CDR3 is made up of 17 amino acids. The chain's CDR3 is CASSTDTGGRDSYEQYF. CDR3 DNA: TGTGCCAGTAGTACCGACACAGGGGGTAGGGACTCCTACGAGCAGTACTTC.

The rearrangement joins TRBV28 to TRBJ1-6; perhaps TRBD1 as D (5 bases). The CDR3 contains 15 residues. V lost 5 bases and J lost 9, with 17 bases in between. CDR1 is MDHEN and CDR2 is SYDVKM in the germline V gene. The CDR3 loop reads CASSPLGRGGSPLHF. CDR3 in DNA: TGTGCCAGCAGTCCCCTGGGTAGGGGAGGTTCACCCCTCCACTTT.

The chain uses TRBV6-6 and TRBJ1-2; D gene unclear. Between the trimmed V and J ends, which lost 6 bases and 3 bases, there was a span of 8 bases. The germline V gene has CDR1 MNHNY and CDR2 SVGAGI (reference sequence). The CDR3 length is 12 residues. The CDR3 DNA sequence: TGTGCCAGCAGAGACCAGGACTATGGCTACACCTTC. Its translation is CASRDQDYGYTF.

This clone was picked up a small number of times. V is TRBV7-9 and J is TRBJ2-2; TRBD1 matches at 8 bases. V trimming: 3 bases; J trimming: 1 base; junction bases outside the gene matches: 4. CDR1 is SEHNR and CDR2 is FQNEAQ in the germline V gene (reference sequence). This CDR3 region has 16 residues. This CDR3 is CASSFPQGVNTGELFF. CDR3 DNA sequence: TGTGCCAGCAGCTTCCCACAGGGGGTGAACACCGGGGAGCTGTTTTTT.

The genes are TRBV27 and TRBJ2-7; D unresolved. This CDR3 is 13 amino acids long. Trimming took off 5 bases at V and 3 bases at J, with 11 bases between the two ends. Germline CDR1 reads MNHEY; CDR2 reads SMNVEV (reference sequence). The CDR3: CASSDPNHYEQYF. CDR3 nucleotide sequence: TGTGCCAGCAGTGACCCAAATCACTACGAGCAGTACTTC.

The V and J genes are TRBV2 and TRBJ2-4, with TRBD2 matching 8 bases. V was pared by 4 bases and J by 0 bases, with 11 bases of the junction left unmatched. Germline CDR1 reads SNHLY; CDR2 reads FYNNEI. The CDR3 loop spans 18 amino acids. The CDR3: CASSGASGLVLAKNIQYF. CDR3 bases: TGTGCCAGCAGTGGGGCTAGCGGGTTGGTCCTAGCCAAAAACATTCAGTACTTC.

The chain uses TRBV2 and TRBJ1-1; D is perhaps TRBD1 (6 bases). The length of the CDR3 is 13 residues. V lost 6 bases, J lost 11 bases, and 19 bases lay in between. Germline CDR1 and CDR2: SNHLY and FYNNEI. The CDR3 region has the DNA TGTGCCAGCAGCCGGGACACCGGATTGGGCGCTTTCTTT. It translates to CASSRDTGLGAFF. Supplemented by reference TRBV2 and TRBJ1-1, the full variable domain reads EPEVTQTPSHQVTQMGQEVILRCVPISNHLYFYWYRQILGQKVEFLVSFYNNEISEKSEIFDDQFSVERPDGSNFTLKIRSTKLEDSAMYFCASSRDTGLGAFFGQGTRLTVV.

The rearrangement links TRBV30 to TRBJ2-1, with 12 bases identical to TRBD2. The J segment lost 4 bases and the V segment lost 3 bases, leaving 4 bases of the junction unmatched. This CDR3 has 15 residues. CDR1 and CDR2 from the germline V gene are GTSNPN and SVGIG (reference sequence). The DNA of the CDR3 is TGTGCCTGGAGAGCTGGACTAGCGGGGTACAATGAGCAGTTCTTC. Amino acid sequence: CAWRAGLAGYNEQFF.

The chain couples TRBV6-5 to TRBJ2-7; D is possibly TRBD1 (5 bases). Germline V gives CDR1 MNHEY, CDR2 SVGAGI. This CDR3 is 13 amino acids long. The V end lost 8 bases, the J end lost 0 bases, and 11 bases lay between the germline ends. This chain's CDR3 is CASCLTASYEQYF. The CDR3 DNA follows: TGTGCCAGCTGCCTGACAGCCTCCTACGAGCAGTACTTC.

The chain carries TRBV19 and TRBJ1-2; the D gene is possibly TRBD1 (6 bases). Per the germline V gene, CDR1 is LNHDA and CDR2 is SQIVND (reference sequence). The CDR3 totals 14 residues. Trimming stripped 5 bases from V and 4 bases from J, with 14 bases between. CDR3: CASSPRTDFYGYTF. The DNA for the CDR3 is TGTGCCAGTAGTCCTCGGACAGACTTCTATGGCTACACCTTC.